This T cell receptor beta chain was identified during a study of neurological immune-mediated disorders. This clonotype showed up many times. Its antigen is unidentified. Synthesis of cDNA was performed by 5'RACE using 10-nucleotide random UMIs. TCRdb reprocessed the 5' RACE reads with MiXCR, giving one entry per CDR3 protein. The sample holds about 37,000 distinct CDR3 sequences, approximately 10% seen once. Sorted libraries drew on under 1.2 million CD4+ or CD8+ T cells. V dropped 4 bases and J dropped 6 bases, with 25 bases sitting between them. Germline loops: CDR1 SGHDN, CDR2 FVKESK. The CDR3 covers 18 residues. Study results and caveats: TCR clonal expansion peaked in HTLV-1-associated myelopathy patients and was lowest in multiple sclerosis patients. None of the CDR3 amino acid sequences of expanded clones were shared across subjects, and this suggested private repertoires in all groups.

The clonotype originates from a woman between 25 and 40 years old with HTLV-1-associated myelopathy (HAM/TSP). The sample taken for sequencing was CD4+ T cells from blood. V and J are TRBV14 and TRBJ2-1; the D call may be TRBD1 or TRBD2 (5 bases each). CDR3 nucleotides: TGTGCCAGCAGCCTAAGAGAGATGGGGGTTGTTTCTTTCAATGAGCAGTTCTTC. Residues: CASSLREMGVVSFNEQFF.